Listed here are 27 T cell receptor beta chains from one sample, sequenced in a study of T cells after yellow fever vaccination. TCRdb recomputed calls from the 5' RACE reads with MiXCR, one row per CDR3 protein. The data show approximately 130,000 distinct CDR3 sequences, over 12% seen once. Sequencing was performed on CD8+ T cells sorted from PBMCs, taken 5 days after the yellow fever booster vaccination. The receptor set was obtained from a man in his late teens or twenties who received the YFV17D yellow fever vaccine.

This clonotype came up a few times. DNA of the CDR3: TGTGCCAGTCGGGTGAGGGGGAATGAAAAACTGTTTTTT. It is translated as CASRVRGNEKLFF. This chain links TRBV27 with TRBJ1-4; maybe TRBD1 (6 bases). Germline CDR1 MNHEY, CDR2 SMNVEV (reference sequence). The germline V and J ends were trimmed by 9 bases and 5 bases, with 13 bases remaining between them. CDR3 size: 13 residues.

The chain has TRBV11-2 and TRBJ2-1, with TRBD1 as a possible D gene (6 bases). There are 13 residues in the CDR3. Germline CDR1 and CDR2: SGHAT and FQNNGV. V lost 2 bases and J 6 bases, leaving 8 bases between the germline ends. CDR3 DNA: TGTGCCAGCAGCTTACAGGGGTCCAATGAGCAGTTCTTC. Protein sequence: CASSLQGSNEQFF.

This clonotype was seen only a few times. The CDR3 DNA is TGTGCCAGCAGGGCACCGGGACAGAGCTCCTATAATTCACCCCTCCACTTT. Protein: CASRAPGQSSYNSPLHF. This chain connects TRBV6-1 to TRBJ1-6; the match to TRBD1 covers 7 bases. CDR1 is MNHNS and CDR2 is SASEGT in the germline V gene. The CDR3 has 17 amino acids. The V segment lost 6 bases and the J segment 0 bases; nucleotides outside the gene matches: 8.

The chain combines TRBV4-1 with TRBJ1-3, with D possibly TRBD1 on 5 matching bases. The germline V gene has CDR1 MGHRA and CDR2 YSYEKL. There are 16 residues in the CDR3. The V end was cut by 4 bases, the J end by 0 bases, with 13 bases between. CDR3 coding DNA: TGCGCCAGCAGCCGAGCCGACAGAAGCTCTGGAAACACCATATATTTT. This translates into CASSRADRSSGNTIYF.

Of note for this clonotype: A clone one base away is much larger, so this may be a read error. This CDR3 is missing its conserved last phenylalanine or tryptophan, likely due to a read error. The chain uses TRBV7-3 and TRBJ2-3, with TRBD1 matching 9 bases. This CDR3 has 15 residues. J was trimmed by 3 bases and V by 3 bases; bases with no gene match: 4. Germline CDR1 is SGHTA and CDR2 is FQGTGA. DNA for the CDR3: TGTGCCAGCAGCTTGACAGGGGGTGGTACAGATACGCAGTATTTA. It is translated as CASSLTGGGTDTQYL.

The rearrangement uses TRBV10-3 and TRBJ2-7, with TRBD1 matching over 8 bases. The V gene's germline CDR1 is ENHRY and CDR2 SYGVKD. With V trimmed by 6 bases and J by 3 bases, 4 bases remained unmatched. This CDR3 contains 13 residues. The CDR3 is CAIRDREDYEQYV. CDR3 nucleotide sequence: TGTGCCATCAGGGACAGGGAGGACTACGAGCAGTACGTC.

In this sample, this clonotype turned up many times. The rearrangement joins TRBV4-3 to TRBJ2-5; D is possibly TRBD2 (6 bases). Trimming removed 0 bases from V and 5 bases from J, with 19 bases in between. Germline values: CDR1 LGHNA, CDR2 YSLEER. CDR3 length: 17 residues. The CDR3 spells CASSQEVGSGPFETQYF. CDR3 sequence (DNA): TGCGCCAGCAGCCAAGAAGTCGGTAGCGGCCCCTTTGAGACCCAGTACTTC.

The chain has TRBV2 and TRBJ1-2; possibly TRBD1 for D (5 bases). This CDR3 spans 16 amino acids. CDR1 and CDR2 from the germline V gene are SNHLY and FYNNEI. V was shortened by 6 bases and J by 0 bases, with 17 bases between the two germline ends. The CDR3 loop reads CASRVDWGPSNYGYTF. DNA for the CDR3: TGTGCCAGCAGGGTAGACTGGGGACCATCTAACTATGGCTACACCTTC.

V usage is TRBV9 and J usage is TRBJ1-6, with TRBD1 matching 7 bases. Germline-derived CDR1 and CDR2 are SGDLS and YYNGEE. V lost 3 bases and J lost 7; bases outside the gene matches: 7. The CDR3 extends over 15 amino acids. The CDR3 region has the DNA TGTGCCAGCAGCGCCCGGGACAGACTGAATTCACCCCTCCACTTT. It is translated as CASSARDRLNSPLHF.

This clonotype was observed a handful of times. The J gene is TRBJ2-1, the V gene TRBV6-4, with 7 bases that match TRBD1. Unmatched junction bases numbered 13, after V lost 8 bases and J lost 9 bases. The CDR3 is 14 residues long. Germline V gene sequence: CDR1 MRHNA, CDR2 SNTAGT. CDR3 nucleotide sequence: TGTGCCAGCGTGGTGTTACAGGGGTGGATTGAGCAGTTCTTC. It encodes CASVVLQGWIEQFF.

There are a few counts of this clonotype. The chain employs TRBV12-3 or TRBV12-4 and TRBJ2-1; 12 bases align to TRBD1. The junction had 12 bases not matched to a gene; V was cut back by 6 bases and J by 0 bases. The CDR3 has 19 residues. CDR3 sequence (DNA): TGTGCCAGCAGCCGGGGACAGGGGGCCCCCCCCCGCTCCTACAATGAGCAGTTCTTC. This encodes CASSRGQGAPPRSYNEQFF.

This clonotype was detected ten times or more. The chain carries TRBV7-9 and TRBJ2-5; 9 bases fit TRBD2. The length of the CDR3 is 13 residues. V shed 6 bases, J shed 4 bases, and the junction held 3 bases outside the gene matches. Germline-derived CDR1 and CDR2 are SEHNR and FQNEAQ (reference sequence). The CDR3 protein is CASRRGGAETQYF. In DNA, the CDR3 is TGTGCCAGCAGACGCGGGGGGGCAGAGACCCAGTACTTC. Drawing the rest from reference TRBV7-9 and TRBJ2-5, the complete variable domain is DTGVSQNPRHKITKRGQNVTFRCDPISEHNRLYWYRQTLGQGPEFLTYFQNEAQLEKSRLLSDRFSAERPKGSFSTLEIQRTEQGDSAMYLCASRRGGAETQYFGPGTRLLVL.

This clonotype was counted between two and nine times. V gene TRBV6-2 or TRBV6-3 combines with J gene TRBJ2-7; no definite D call. CDR1 MNHEY and CDR2 SVGEGT come from the germline V gene. The CDR3 covers 14 residues. The V gene lost 6 bases and the J gene lost 5 bases, with 17 bases spanning the gap. The CDR3 region has the DNA TGTGCCAGCAGCCCGACAATGGGCACCCACGAGCAGTACTTC. Translation gives CASSPTMGTHEQYF.

This clonotype was recorded a few times. J is TRBJ2-7 and V is TRBV20-1; 11 nucleotides align to TRBD1. Germline V gene sequence: CDR1 DFQATT, CDR2 SNEGSKA (reference sequence). The CDR3 has 14 amino acids. The V gene end was trimmed by 6 bases and the J gene end by 1 base; junction bases not matched to a gene: 5. Here the CDR3 reads CSALDRGLSYEQYF. CDR3 coding DNA: TGCAGTGCCCTGGACAGGGGGCTTTCCTACGAGCAGTACTTC.

The rearrangement uses TRBV5-4 and TRBJ2-3; D uncertain. V dropped 3 bases and J dropped 0 bases, with 17 bases sitting between them. Germline values: CDR1 SGHNT, CDR2 YYREEE (reference sequence). This CDR3 has 17 residues. The CDR3 DNA reads TGTGCCAGCAGCTCGCGTCCCCCATTGACTAGCACAGATACGCAGTATTTT. This encodes CASSSRPPLTSTDTQYF. Full variable domain (missing parts from reference TRBV5-4 and TRBJ2-3): ETGVTQSPTHLIKTRGQQVTLRCSSQSGHNTVSWYQQALGQGPQFIFQYYREEENGRGNFPPRFSGLQFPNYSSELNVNALELDDSALYLCASSSRPPLTSTDTQYFGPGTRLTVL.

This chain uses TRBV19 with TRBJ1-5; no clear D gene. The CDR3 extends over 15 amino acids. The V end lost 5 bases, the J end lost 4 bases, and 15 bases lay between the germline ends. Germline V lookup: CDR1 LNHDA, CDR2 SQIVND (reference sequence). CDR3 residues: CASSFRADFNQPQHF. As DNA, the CDR3 is TGTGCCAGTAGTTTTAGGGCAGATTTTAATCAGCCCCAGCATTTT.

This clonotype was found a few times. This chain connects TRBV9 to TRBJ2-3; the D gene could be TRBD1 or TRBD2 (6 bases each). This CDR3 contains 16 residues. The germline V and J ends were trimmed by 0 bases and 0 bases, with 11 bases remaining between them. Germline CDR1 SGDLS, CDR2 YYNGEE. CDR3: CASSVGGALSTDTQYF. CDR3 nucleotides: TGTGCCAGCAGCGTAGGGGGGGCCCTTAGCACAGATACGCAGTATTTT. The full variable domain, its missing parts supplied by reference TRBV9 and TRBJ2-3, is DSGVTQTPKHLITATGQRVTLRCSPRSGDLSVYWYQQSLDQGLQFLIQYYNGEERAKGNILERFSAQQFPDLHSELNLSSLELGDSALYFCASSVGGALSTDTQYFGPGTRLTVL.

The table lists this clonotype with a few counts. This chain uses TRBV11-1 with TRBJ1-1; the D is unclear. There are 13 residues in the CDR3. The germline gives CDR1 SGHAT, CDR2 FQDESV (reference sequence). V was trimmed by 6 bases and J by 3 bases, leaving 11 bases between them. The CDR3 DNA follows: TGTGCCAGCAGAGGCAGCCTGGACACTGAAGCTTTCTTT. Its protein product is CASRGSLDTEAFF.

The chain has TRBV20-1 and TRBJ1-1, with D possibly TRBD1 on 5 matching bases. Per germline, CDR1 DFQATT and CDR2 SNEGSKA (reference sequence). V lost 3 bases to trimming and J lost 5 bases, with 13 bases between them. This CDR3 contains 13 residues. CDR3 loop: CSASQGAGTEAFF. CDR3 DNA: TGCAGTGCTAGTCAAGGGGCAGGGACTGAAGCTTTCTTT.

This clonotype was seen a few times. The chain has TRBV7-9 and TRBJ2-1; D is uncertain. The CDR3 consists of 15 residues. Per the germline V gene, CDR1 is SEHNR and CDR2 is FQNEAQ (reference sequence). V lost 5 bases to trimming and J lost 0 bases, with 11 bases between them. This chain's CDR3 is CASSPVEDSYNEQFF. The CDR3 DNA follows: TGTGCCAGCAGCCCCGTCGAGGACTCCTACAATGAGCAGTTCTTC.

This clonotype was counted only a few times. This sequence joins TRBV2 and TRBJ2-7; the D gene could be TRBD1 or TRBD2 (5 bases each). The ends were cut back, 6 bases at V and 0 bases at J, with 9 bases in the middle. Germline CDR1 and CDR2: SNHLY and FYNNEI. CDR3 size: 13 residues. CDR3 residues: CASRPGSSYEQYV. CDR3 nucleotide sequence: TGTGCCAGCAGGCCAGGGAGCTCCTACGAGCAGTACGTC.

The sample holds a few counts of this clonotype. This chain joins TRBV7-9 and TRBJ2-2; D perhaps matches TRBD2 (6 bases). Germline lookup yields CDR1 SEHNR and CDR2 FQNEAQ (reference sequence). V dropped 5 bases and J dropped 6 bases, with 16 bases sitting between them. The CDR3 has 15 residues. CDR3 protein: CASSRGLALPGELFF. The CDR3 DNA follows: TGTGCCAGCAGCCGGGGCCTAGCGCTACCCGGGGAGCTGTTTTTT.

Only a few counts were recorded for this clonotype. The V and J genes are TRBV3-1 and TRBJ2-7, with no clear D. The CDR3 contains 12 residues. V was clipped by 1 base and J by 4 bases, with 5 bases between them. Germline CDR1 is LGHDT and CDR2 is YNNKEL (reference sequence). The CDR3 is CASSQATYEQYF. The CDR3 DNA reads as TGTGCCAGCAGCCAAGCTACATACGAGCAGTACTTC.

The chain uses TRBV6-6 and TRBJ1-2, with D possibly being TRBD1 (6 bases). This CDR3 is built from 16 residues. Trimming took off 2 bases at V and 5 bases at J, with 18 bases between the two ends. The germline V gene has CDR1 MNHNY and CDR2 SVGAGI (reference sequence). This chain's CDR3 is CASSYRLQGPVYGYTF. The DNA of the CDR3 is TGTGCCAGCAGTTACCGCCTACAGGGCCCGGTTTATGGCTACACCTTC.

This clonotype was seen a handful of times. The rearrangement joins TRBV4-2 to TRBJ1-6; 12 nucleotides agree with TRBD1. This CDR3 has 17 residues. Germline trimming cut 4 bases from V and 3 bases from J; bases unmatched to any gene: 4. CDR1 LGHNA and CDR2 YNFKEQ come from the germline V gene. Written as DNA, the CDR3 is TGTGCCAGCAGCCGAGGGACAGGGGGCTTCTATAATTCACCCCTCCACTTT. Translation: CASSRGTGGFYNSPLHF.

The chain is built from TRBV5-6 and TRBJ2-5; TRBD1 matches 11 bases. CDR3 length: 15 amino acids. V trimming: 4 bases; J trimming: 5 bases; junction bases outside the gene matches: 7. The germline gives CDR1 SGHDT, CDR2 YYEEEE. The CDR3 nucleotides are TGTGCCAGCAGCAGGAGGACAGGGGGCAAGGAGACCCAGTACTTC. Amino acids: CASSRRTGGKETQYF. Full variable domain (rest looked up from reference TRBV5-6 and TRBJ2-5): DAGVTQSPTHLIKTRGQQVTLRCSPKSGHDTVSWYQQALGQGPQFIFQYYEEEERQRGNFPDRFSGHQFPNYSSELNVNALLLGDSALYLCASSRRTGGKETQYFGPGTRLLVL.

This clonotype was found a few times. The chain combines TRBV7-7 with TRBJ2-1, with 10 bases that match TRBD1. Germline V lookup: CDR1 SSHAT, CDR2 FNYEAQ (reference sequence). The CDR3 is 15 amino acids. V lost 1 base to trimming and J lost 6 bases; unmatched junction nucleotides: 3. The CDR3 region is CASSLGTGGINEQFF. In DNA form, the CDR3 reads TGTGCCAGCAGCTTAGGGACAGGGGGGATCAATGAGCAGTTCTTC.